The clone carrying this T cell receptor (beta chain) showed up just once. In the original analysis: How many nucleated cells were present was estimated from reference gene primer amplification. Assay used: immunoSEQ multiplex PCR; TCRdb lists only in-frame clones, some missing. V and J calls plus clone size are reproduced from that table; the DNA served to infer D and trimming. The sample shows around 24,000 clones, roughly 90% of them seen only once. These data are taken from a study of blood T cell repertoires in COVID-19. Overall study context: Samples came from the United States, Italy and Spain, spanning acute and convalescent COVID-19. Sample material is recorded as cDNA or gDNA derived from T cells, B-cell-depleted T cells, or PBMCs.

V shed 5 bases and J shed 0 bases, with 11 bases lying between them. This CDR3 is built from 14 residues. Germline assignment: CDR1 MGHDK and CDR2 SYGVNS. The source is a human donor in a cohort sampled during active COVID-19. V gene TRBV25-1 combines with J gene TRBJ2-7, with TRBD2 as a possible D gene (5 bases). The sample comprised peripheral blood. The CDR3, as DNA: TGTGCCAGCAGTCCGAGACTAAACTCCTACGAGCAGTACTTC. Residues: CASSPRLNSYEQYF.